These 14 T cell receptor beta chains share one sample of origin, sequenced in a study of OX40 agonist ivuxolimab in advanced cancers. The data were produced by immunoSEQ multiplex PCR, yet TCRdb's version contains in-frame clones alone and is incomplete. The sample carries tens of thousands of clones, 85% recorded once. The sample here was CD4+ or CD8+ T cells sorted from blood, taken in a trial of the OX40 agonist ivuxolimab. The receptors here all came from an adult with an advanced solid tumor such as melanoma, head and neck, liver or kidney cancer.

The chain is built from TRBV9 and TRBJ2-3, with 7 bases fitting TRBD1. The CDR3 contains 15 residues. Germline V gives CDR1 SGDLS, CDR2 YYNGEE. V was clipped by 5 bases and J by 0 bases; unmatched bases: 6. The CDR3 region is CASSLRTGSTDTQYF. CDR3 in DNA: TGTGCCAGCAGTCTCCGGACAGGTAGCACAGATACGCAGTATTTT.

The chain has TRBV27 and TRBJ1-5; D gene unclear. Deletions cut 0 bases from V and 1 base from J, with 7 bases between. CDR3 length: 15 residues. CDR1 is MNHEY, CDR2 SMNVEV, per germline (reference sequence). CDR3 protein: CASSLSGGSNQPQHF. DNA of the CDR3: TGTGCCAGCAGTTTATCGGGCGGGAGCAATCAGCCCCAGCATTTT.

This clone was seen more than once but under ten times. The chain carries TRBV25-1 and TRBJ2-7; D ambiguous. CDR1 MGHDK and CDR2 SYGVNS come from the germline V gene. The CDR3 is 12 amino acids. The V end was cut by 4 bases, the J end by 4 bases, with 8 bases between. CDR3 nucleotides: TGTGCCAGCAGTGCTGGAATTTACGAGCAGTACTTC. Its translation: CASSAGIYEQYF.

The rearrangement links TRBV9 to TRBJ1-4; 9 bases line up with TRBD1. V lost 4 bases, J lost 8 bases, and 9 bases stayed unmatched. Germline CDR1 and CDR2: SGDLS and YYNGEE. The CDR3 runs 15 residues. The CDR3 protein is CASSSRQGGGEKLFF. Here the CDR3 DNA reads TGTGCCAGCAGCTCCCGACAGGGGGGAGGCGAAAAACTGTTTTTT.

V gene TRBV9 combines with J gene TRBJ2-3; 7 bases are shared with TRBD2. CDR3 length: 15 residues. V lost 2 bases and J lost 2; bases outside the gene matches: 5. Germline V gene sequence: CDR1 SGDLS, CDR2 YYNGEE. The CDR3 is CASSVSGTTTDTQYF. The CDR3 DNA follows: TGTGCCAGCAGCGTCTCCGGGACTACCACAGATACGCAGTATTTT.

The rearrangement joins TRBV27 to TRBJ1-6; D perhaps matches TRBD1 (6 bases). Germline V gives CDR1 MNHEY, CDR2 SMNVEV (reference sequence). V was cut by 3 bases and J by 6 bases, with 9 bases left in between. The CDR3 spans 14 residues. The CDR3 DNA reads TGTGCCAGCAGTTTTGGGGGGCGTAATTCACCCCTCCACTTT. As protein: CASSFGGRNSPLHF.

This chain joins TRBV7-9 and TRBJ2-3; no clear D gene. The CDR3 consists of 13 residues. Germline V gene sequence: CDR1 SEHNR, CDR2 FQNEAQ (reference sequence). The germline V and J ends were trimmed by 2 bases and 12 bases, with 15 bases remaining between them. In nucleotides, the CDR3 is TGTGCCAGCAGCTTAAATAGGAGAGAAGAACAGTATTTT. Translation gives CASSLNRREEQYF.

The CDR3 nucleotides are TGTGCCACCGCGGGGGGCTACACTGAAGCTTTCTTT. It yields the protein CATAGGYTEAFF. The chain carries TRBV6-6 and TRBJ1-1, with D perhaps TRBD1 (6 bases). V lost 10 bases and J 3 bases, leaving 12 bases between the germline ends. Germline CDR1 and CDR2: MNHNY and SVGAGI (reference sequence). The CDR3 has 12 residues.

The genes are TRBV28 and TRBJ2-3, with 10 bases aligning to TRBD1. The CDR3 spans 14 residues. Germline V CDR1 and CDR2: MDHEN, SYDVKM. V gave up 5 bases and J gave up 3 bases; unmatched junction bases: 2. CDR3 DNA: TGTGCCAGCAGTAGGGACAGGGGTACAGATACGCAGTATTTT. As protein: CASSRDRGTDTQYF.

The genes are TRBV5-5 and TRBJ1-2, with D perhaps matching TRBD1 (6 bases). The CDR3 runs 15 residues. Trimming pared 0 bases from V and 4 bases from J, leaving 13 bases between. Germline V gene data show CDR1 as SGHKS and CDR2 as YYEKEE (reference sequence). The CDR3 spells CASSLVAGAGYGYTF. The CDR3 DNA follows: TGTGCCAGCAGCTTGGTGGCAGGGGCAGGCTATGGCTACACCTTC.

The J gene is TRBJ2-7, the V gene TRBV27; no reliable D call. The V end was cut by 5 bases, the J end by 4 bases, with 12 bases between. CDR1 MNHEY and CDR2 SMNVEV come from the germline V gene (reference sequence). The CDR3 loop spans 13 amino acids. CDR3 sequence: CASSNRVLYEQYF. The DNA of the CDR3 is TGTGCCAGCAGTAATAGGGTATTGTACGAGCAGTACTTC.

The chain has TRBV7-3 and TRBJ2-2; a possible D gene is TRBD1 (6 bases). Between the trimmed V and J ends, which lost 0 bases and 4 bases, there was a span of 21 bases. This CDR3 is built from 19 residues. The germline CDR1 and CDR2 sequences are SGHTA and FQGTGA. The CDR3 loop is CASSLTPGGQFRGTGELFF. Here the CDR3 DNA reads TGTGCCAGCAGCTTAACCCCAGGCGGACAGTTTCGCGGCACCGGGGAGCTGTTTTTT.

The rearrangement links TRBV5-1 to TRBJ2-1, with D possibly being TRBD1 or TRBD2 (5 bases each). Trimming took off 1 base at V and 9 bases at J, with 14 bases between the two ends. Germline CDR1 is SGHRS and CDR2 is YFSETQ. This CDR3 comprises 14 residues. The CDR3: CASSLPREIGEQFF. CDR3 in DNA: TGCGCCAGCAGCTTGCCCAGGGAGATTGGTGAGCAGTTCTTC.

V is TRBV6-1 and J is TRBJ1-5, with 7 nucleotides matching TRBD1. The CDR3 consists of 15 residues. Germline V lookup: CDR1 MNHNS, CDR2 SASEGT. V lost 6 bases and J lost 6; bases outside the gene matches: 11. This CDR3 reads CASRPIGQVSQPQHF. The CDR3 region has the DNA TGTGCCAGCAGACCAATTGGACAGGTGAGTCAGCCCCAGCATTTT.